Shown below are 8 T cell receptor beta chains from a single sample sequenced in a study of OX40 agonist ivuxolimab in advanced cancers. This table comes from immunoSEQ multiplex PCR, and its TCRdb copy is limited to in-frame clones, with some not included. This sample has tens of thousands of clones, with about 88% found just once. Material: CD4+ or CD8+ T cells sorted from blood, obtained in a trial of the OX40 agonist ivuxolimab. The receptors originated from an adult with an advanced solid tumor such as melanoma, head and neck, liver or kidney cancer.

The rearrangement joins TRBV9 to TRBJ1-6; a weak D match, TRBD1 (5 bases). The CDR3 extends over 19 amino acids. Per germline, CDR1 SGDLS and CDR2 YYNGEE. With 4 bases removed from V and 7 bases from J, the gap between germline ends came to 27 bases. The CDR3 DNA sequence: TGTGCCAGCAGCACACCTGAGGGGTGGCACAACCGAGGCAATTCACCCCTCCACTTT. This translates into CASSTPEGWHNRGNSPLHF.

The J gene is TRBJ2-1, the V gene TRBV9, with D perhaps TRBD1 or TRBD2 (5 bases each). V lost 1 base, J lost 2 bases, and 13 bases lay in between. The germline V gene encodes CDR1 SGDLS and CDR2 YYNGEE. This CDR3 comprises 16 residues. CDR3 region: CASSVWGPETYNEQFF. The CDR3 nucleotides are TGTGCCAGCAGCGTATGGGGACCCGAAACCTACAATGAGCAGTTCTTC.

CDR3 nucleotide sequence: TGTGCCAGCAGTCCCCCCCTTAGGACGGTGGGTAGCGAGCAGTACTTC. Its translation: CASSPPLRTVGSEQYF. The gene calls are TRBV27 and TRBJ2-7; unclear D gene. The CDR3 loop spans 16 amino acids. Germline assignment: CDR1 MNHEY and CDR2 SMNVEV (reference sequence). Trimming removed 5 bases from V and 6 bases from J, with 23 bases in between.

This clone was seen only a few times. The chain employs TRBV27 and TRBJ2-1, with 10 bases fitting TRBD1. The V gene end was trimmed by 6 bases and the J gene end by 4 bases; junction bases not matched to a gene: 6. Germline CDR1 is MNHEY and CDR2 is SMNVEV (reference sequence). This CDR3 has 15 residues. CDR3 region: CASRLGQGGYNEQFF. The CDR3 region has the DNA TGTGCCAGCAGATTAGGACAGGGGGGATACAATGAGCAGTTCTTC.

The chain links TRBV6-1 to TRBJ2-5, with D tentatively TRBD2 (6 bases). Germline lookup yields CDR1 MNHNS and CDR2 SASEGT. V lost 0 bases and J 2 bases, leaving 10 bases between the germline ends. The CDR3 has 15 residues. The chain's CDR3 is CASSEASGEQETQYF. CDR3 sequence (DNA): TGTGCCAGCAGTGAAGCGTCGGGGGAACAAGAGACCCAGTACTTC.

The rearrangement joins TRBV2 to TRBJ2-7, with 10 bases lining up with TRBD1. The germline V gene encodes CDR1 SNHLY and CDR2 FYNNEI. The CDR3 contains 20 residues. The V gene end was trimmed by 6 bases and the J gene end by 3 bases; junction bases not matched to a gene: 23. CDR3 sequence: CASSKRTLEGQGEAYYEQYF. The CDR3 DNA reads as TGTGCCAGCAGCAAACGAACGTTGGAAGGACAGGGGGAGGCCTACTACGAGCAGTACTTC.

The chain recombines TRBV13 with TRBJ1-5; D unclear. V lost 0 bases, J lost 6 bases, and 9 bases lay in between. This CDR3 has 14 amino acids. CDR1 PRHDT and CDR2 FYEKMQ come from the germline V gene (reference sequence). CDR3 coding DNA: TGTGCCAGCAGCTTAGGGGGCCGGTCTCAGCCCCAGCATTTT. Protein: CASSLGGRSQPQHF. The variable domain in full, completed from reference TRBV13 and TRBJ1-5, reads AAGVIQSPRHLIKEKRETATLKCYPIPRHDTVYWYQQGPGQDPQFLISFYEKMQSDKGSIPDRFSAQQFSDYHSELNMSSLELGDSALYFCASSLGGRSQPQHFGDGTRLSIL.

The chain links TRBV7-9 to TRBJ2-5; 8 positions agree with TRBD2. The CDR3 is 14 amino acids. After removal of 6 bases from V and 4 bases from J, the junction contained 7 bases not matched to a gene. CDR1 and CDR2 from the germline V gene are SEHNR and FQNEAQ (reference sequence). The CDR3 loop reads CASSTGLDSETQYF. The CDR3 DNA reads TGTGCCAGCAGTACGGGACTAGACTCAGAGACCCAGTACTTC.